This T cell receptor beta chain came from a study of blood T cell repertoires in COVID-19. Background on the study: Acute and convalescent COVID-19 samples came from the United States, Italy and Spain. Sources were T cells, B-cell-depleted T cells, or PBMCs; the material itself was cDNA or gDNA.

The V gene end was trimmed by 7 bases and the J gene end by 2 bases; junction bases not matched to a gene: 12. This CDR3 spans 15 amino acids. Germline CDR1 is SQVTM and CDR2 is ANQGSEA. Sequenced by immunoSEQ multiplex PCR; TCRdb stores in-frame clones only, minus some. Altogether 130,000 to 150,000 clones are present, 80% to 90% being singletons, with the ten largest covering around 40%. The sequence was collected from a middle-aged man who had recovered from COVID-19. Sequenced input: peripheral blood. The rearrangement joins TRBV29-1 to TRBJ2-3; 7 bases line up with TRBD2. The CDR3 DNA is TGCAGCGGGGGAGAGAGCGGGGCCCCCACAGATACGCAGTATTTT. This translates into CSGGESGAPTDTQYF.